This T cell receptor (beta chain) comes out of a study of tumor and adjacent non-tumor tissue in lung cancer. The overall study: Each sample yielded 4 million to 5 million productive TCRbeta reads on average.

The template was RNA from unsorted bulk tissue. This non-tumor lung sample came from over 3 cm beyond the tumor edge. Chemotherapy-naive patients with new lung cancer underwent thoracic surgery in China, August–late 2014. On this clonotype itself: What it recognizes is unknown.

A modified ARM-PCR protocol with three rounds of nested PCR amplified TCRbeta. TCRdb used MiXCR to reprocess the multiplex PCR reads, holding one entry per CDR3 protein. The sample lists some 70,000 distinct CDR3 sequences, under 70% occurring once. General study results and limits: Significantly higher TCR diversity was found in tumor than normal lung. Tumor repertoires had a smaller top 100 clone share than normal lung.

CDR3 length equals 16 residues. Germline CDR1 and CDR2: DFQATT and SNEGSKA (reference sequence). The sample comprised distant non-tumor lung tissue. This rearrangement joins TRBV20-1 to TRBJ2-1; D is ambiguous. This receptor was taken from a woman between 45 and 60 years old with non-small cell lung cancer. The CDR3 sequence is CSAPIHLANLGNKQFF. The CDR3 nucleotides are TGCAGCGCTCCCATCCACTTGGCGAACTTGGGGAATAAGCAGTTCTTC.